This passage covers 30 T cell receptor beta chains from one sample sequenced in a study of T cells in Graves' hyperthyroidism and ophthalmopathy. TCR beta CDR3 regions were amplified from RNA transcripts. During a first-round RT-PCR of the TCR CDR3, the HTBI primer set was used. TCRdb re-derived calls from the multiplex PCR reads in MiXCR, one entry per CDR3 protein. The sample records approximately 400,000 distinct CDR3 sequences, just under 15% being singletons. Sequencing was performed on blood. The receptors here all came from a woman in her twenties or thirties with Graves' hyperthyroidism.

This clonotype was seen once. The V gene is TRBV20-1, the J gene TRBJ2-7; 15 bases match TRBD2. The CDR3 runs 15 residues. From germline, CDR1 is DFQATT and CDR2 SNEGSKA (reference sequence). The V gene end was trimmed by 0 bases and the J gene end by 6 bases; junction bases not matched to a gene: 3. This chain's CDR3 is CSARDPGLAGGEQYF. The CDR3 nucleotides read TGCAGTGCTAGAGACCCGGGACTAGCGGGAGGCGAGCAGTACTTC.

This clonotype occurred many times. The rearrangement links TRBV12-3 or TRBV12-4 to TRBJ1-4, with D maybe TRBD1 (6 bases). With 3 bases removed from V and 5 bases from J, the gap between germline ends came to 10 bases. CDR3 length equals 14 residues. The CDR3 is CASSLRRGNEKLFF. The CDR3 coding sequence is TGTGCCAGCAGTTTGCGCAGGGGAAATGAAAAACTGTTTTTT.

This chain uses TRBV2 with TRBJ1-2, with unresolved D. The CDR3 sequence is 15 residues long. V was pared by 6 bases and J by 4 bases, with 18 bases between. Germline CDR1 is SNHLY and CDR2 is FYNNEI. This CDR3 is CASSTYGQDGYGYTF. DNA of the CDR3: TGTGCCAGCAGCACTTATGGGCAGGATGGCTATGGCTACACCTTC.

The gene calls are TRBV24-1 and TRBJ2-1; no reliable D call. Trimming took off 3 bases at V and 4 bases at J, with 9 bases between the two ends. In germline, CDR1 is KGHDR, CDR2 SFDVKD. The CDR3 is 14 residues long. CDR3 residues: CATSDVRMYNEQFF. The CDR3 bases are TGTGCCACCAGTGATGTACGGATGTACAATGAGCAGTTCTTC.

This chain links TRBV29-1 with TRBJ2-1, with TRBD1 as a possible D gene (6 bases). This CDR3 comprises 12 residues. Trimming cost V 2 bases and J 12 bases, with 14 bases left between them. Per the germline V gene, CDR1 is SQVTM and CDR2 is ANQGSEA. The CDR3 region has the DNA TGCAGCGTTGAAATTACAGGGAACCGGCAGTTCTTC. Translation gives CSVEITGNRQFF.

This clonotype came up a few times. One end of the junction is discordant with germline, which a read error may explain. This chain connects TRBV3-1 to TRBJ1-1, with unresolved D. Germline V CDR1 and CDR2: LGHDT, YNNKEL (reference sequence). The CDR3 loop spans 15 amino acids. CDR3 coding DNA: TGTACCAGCAGCCAAGGAACCTATATGAACACTGAAGCTTTCTTT. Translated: CTSSQGTYMNTEAFF.

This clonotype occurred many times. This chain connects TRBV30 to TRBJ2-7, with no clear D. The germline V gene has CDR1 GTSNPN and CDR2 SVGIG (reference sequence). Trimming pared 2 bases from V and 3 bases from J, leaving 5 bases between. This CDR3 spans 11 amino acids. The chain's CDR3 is CAWSSDYEQYF. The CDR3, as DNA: TGTGCCTGGAGTTCGGACTACGAGCAGTACTTC.

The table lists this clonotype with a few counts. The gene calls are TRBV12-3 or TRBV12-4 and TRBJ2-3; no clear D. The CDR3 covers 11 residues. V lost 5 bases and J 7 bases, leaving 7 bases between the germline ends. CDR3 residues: CASSQAHTQYF. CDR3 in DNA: TGTGCCAGCAGTCAAGCGCATACGCAGTATTTT.

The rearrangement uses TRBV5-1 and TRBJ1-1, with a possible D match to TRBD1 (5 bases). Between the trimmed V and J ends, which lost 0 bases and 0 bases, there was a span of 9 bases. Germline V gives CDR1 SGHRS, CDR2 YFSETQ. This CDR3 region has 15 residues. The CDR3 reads CASSLAPGLNTEAFF. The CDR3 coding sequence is TGCGCCAGCAGCTTGGCCCCAGGGTTGAACACTGAAGCTTTCTTT. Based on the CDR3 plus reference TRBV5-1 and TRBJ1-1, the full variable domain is KAGVTQTPRYLIKTRGQQVTLSCSPISGHRSVSWYQQTPGQGLQFLFEYFSETQRNKGNFPGRFSGRQFSNSRSEMNVSTLELGDSALYLCASSLAPGLNTEAFFGQGTRLTVV.

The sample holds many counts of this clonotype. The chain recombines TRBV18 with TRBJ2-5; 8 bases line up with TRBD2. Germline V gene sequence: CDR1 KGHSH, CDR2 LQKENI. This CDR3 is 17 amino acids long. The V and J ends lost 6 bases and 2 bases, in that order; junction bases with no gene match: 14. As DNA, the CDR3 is TGTGCCAGCTCCGTGGCCATATTGACTAGCGCTCAAGAGACCCAGTACTTC. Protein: CASSVAILTSAQETQYF.

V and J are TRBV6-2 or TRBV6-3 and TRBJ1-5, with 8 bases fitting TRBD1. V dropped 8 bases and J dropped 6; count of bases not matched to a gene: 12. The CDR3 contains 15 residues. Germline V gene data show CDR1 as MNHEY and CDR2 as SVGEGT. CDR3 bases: TGTGCCAGCGTACGAGGTACAGGGGGGGGTCAGCCCCAGCATTTT. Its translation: CASVRGTGGGQPQHF.

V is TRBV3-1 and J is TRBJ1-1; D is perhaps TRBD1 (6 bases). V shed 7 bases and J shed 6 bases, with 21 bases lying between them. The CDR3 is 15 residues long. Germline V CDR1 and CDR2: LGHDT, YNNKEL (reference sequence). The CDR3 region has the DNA TGTGCCAGCACTTCGGTGGTCCGGGGGCTATCTGAAGCTTTCTTT. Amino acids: CASTSVVRGLSEAFF. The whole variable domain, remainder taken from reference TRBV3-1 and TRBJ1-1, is DTAVSQTPKYLVTQMGNDKSIKCEQNLGHDTMYWYKQDSKKFLKIMFSYNNKELIINETVPNRFSPKSPDKAHLNLHINSLELGDSAVYFCASTSVVRGLSEAFFGQGTRLTVV.

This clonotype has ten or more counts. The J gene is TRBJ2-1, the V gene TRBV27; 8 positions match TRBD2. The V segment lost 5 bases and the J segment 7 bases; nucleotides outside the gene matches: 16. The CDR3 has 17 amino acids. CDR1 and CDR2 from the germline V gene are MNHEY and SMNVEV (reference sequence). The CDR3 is CASSITSGGRFVNEQFF. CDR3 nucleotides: TGTGCCAGCAGTATAACCTCGGGCGGGAGGTTTGTGAATGAGCAGTTCTTC.

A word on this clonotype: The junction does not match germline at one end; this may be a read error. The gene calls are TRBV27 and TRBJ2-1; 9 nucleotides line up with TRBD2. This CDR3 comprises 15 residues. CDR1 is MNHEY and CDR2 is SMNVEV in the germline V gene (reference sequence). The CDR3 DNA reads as TGTGCCGGCAGCCCGGGACTAGCCTCCTACAATGAGCAGTTCTTC. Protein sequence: CAGSPGLASYNEQFF.

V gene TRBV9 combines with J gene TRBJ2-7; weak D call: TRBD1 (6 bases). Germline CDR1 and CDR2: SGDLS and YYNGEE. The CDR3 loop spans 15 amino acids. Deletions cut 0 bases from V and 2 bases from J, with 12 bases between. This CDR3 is CASSVGGQDAYEQYF. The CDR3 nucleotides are TGTGCCAGCAGCGTAGGGGGGCAGGACGCCTACGAGCAGTACTTC.

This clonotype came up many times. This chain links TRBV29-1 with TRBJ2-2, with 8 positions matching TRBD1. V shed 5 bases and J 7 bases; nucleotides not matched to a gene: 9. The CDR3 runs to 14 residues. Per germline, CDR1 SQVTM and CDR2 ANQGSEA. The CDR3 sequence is CSVKWQGAIGELFF. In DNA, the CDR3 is TGCAGCGTTAAGTGGCAGGGGGCAATCGGGGAGCTGTTTTTT.

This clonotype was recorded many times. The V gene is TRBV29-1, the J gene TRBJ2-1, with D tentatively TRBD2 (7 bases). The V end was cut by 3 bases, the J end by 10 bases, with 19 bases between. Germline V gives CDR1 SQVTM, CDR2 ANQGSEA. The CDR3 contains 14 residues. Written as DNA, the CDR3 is TGCAGCGTTGACGGACAGTATCTGGGGGGGGAGCAGTTCTTC. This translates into CSVDGQYLGGEQFF.

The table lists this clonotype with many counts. The CDR3 sequence: CASSLDWGAEQFF. In DNA form, the CDR3 reads TGCGCCAGCAGCTTGGACTGGGGCGCTGAGCAGTTCTTC. The V gene is TRBV5-1, the J gene TRBJ2-1; possibly TRBD1 for D (5 bases). The CDR3 loop spans 13 amino acids. Between the trimmed V and J ends, which lost 0 bases and 9 bases, there was a span of 10 bases. Germline loops: CDR1 SGHRS, CDR2 YFSETQ.

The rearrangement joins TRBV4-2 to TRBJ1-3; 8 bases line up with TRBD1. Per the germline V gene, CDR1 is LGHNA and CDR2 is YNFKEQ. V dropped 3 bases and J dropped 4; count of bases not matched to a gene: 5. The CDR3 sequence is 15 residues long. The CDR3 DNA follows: TGTGCCAGCAGCCAGGACAGGGACGCAGGAAACACCATATATTTT. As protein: CASSQDRDAGNTIYF.

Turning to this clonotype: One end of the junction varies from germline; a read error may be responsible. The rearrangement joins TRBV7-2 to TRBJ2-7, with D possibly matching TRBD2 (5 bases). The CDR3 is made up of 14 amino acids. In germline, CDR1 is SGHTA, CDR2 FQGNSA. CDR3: CASSFSAGRNEQYF. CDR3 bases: TGTGCCAGCAGCTTTTCCGCGGGCAGGAACGAACAGTACTTC.

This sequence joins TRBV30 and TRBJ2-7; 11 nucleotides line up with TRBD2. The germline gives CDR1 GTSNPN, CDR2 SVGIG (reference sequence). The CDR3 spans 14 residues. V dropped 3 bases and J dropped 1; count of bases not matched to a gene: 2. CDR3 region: CAWRTSGASYEQYF. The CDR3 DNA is TGTGCCTGGAGGACTAGCGGGGCTTCCTACGAGCAGTACTTC.

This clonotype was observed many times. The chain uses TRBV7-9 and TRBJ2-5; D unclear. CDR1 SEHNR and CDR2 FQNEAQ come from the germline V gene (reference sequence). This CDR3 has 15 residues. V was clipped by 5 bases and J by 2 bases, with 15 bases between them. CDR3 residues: CASSPLLGAQETQYF. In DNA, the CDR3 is TGTGCCAGCAGCCCCCTACTGGGCGCTCAAGAGACCCAGTACTTC.

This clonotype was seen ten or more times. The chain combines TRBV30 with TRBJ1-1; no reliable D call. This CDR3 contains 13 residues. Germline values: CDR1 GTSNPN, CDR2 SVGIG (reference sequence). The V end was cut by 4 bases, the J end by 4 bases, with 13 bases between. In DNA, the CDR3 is TGTGCCTGGAATCGGGCGGTGTTCACTGAAGCTTTCTTT. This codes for CAWNRAVFTEAFF.

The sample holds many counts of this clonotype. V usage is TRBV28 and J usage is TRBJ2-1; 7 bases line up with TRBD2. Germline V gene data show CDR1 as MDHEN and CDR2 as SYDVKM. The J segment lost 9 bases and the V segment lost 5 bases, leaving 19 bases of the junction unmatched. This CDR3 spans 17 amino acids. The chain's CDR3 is CASSPIGSWEGLGEQFF. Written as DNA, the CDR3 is TGTGCCAGCAGTCCAATTGGCTCGTGGGAGGGCCTCGGTGAGCAGTTCTTC.

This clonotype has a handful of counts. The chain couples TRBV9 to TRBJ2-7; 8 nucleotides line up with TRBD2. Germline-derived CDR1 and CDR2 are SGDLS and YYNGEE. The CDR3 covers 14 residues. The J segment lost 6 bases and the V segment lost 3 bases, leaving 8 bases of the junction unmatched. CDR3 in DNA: TGTGCCAGCAGCGCCACTAGCGGAAATGGCGAGCAGTACTTC. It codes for CASSATSGNGEQYF.

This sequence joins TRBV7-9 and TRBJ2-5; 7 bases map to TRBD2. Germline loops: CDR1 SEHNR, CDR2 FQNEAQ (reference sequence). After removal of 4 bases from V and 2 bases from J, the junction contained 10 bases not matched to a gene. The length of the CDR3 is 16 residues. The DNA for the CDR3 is TGTGCCAGCAGCTCCTTTATGGGAGGGCATCAAGAGACCCAGTACTTC. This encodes CASSSFMGGHQETQYF.

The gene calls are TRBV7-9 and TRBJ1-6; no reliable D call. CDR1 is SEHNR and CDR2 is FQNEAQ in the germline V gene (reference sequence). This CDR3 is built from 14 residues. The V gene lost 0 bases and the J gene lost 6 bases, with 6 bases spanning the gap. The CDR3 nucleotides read TGTGCCAGCAGCTTAGCAGGGCTTAATTCACCCCTCCACTTT. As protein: CASSLAGLNSPLHF.

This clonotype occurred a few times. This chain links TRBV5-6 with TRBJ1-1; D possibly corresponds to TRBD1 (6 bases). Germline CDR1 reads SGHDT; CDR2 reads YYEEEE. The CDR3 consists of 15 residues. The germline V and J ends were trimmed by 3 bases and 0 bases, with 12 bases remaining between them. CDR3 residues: CASSSRTDMNTEAFF. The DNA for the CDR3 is TGTGCCAGCAGCTCGAGGACAGATATGAACACTGAAGCTTTCTTT.

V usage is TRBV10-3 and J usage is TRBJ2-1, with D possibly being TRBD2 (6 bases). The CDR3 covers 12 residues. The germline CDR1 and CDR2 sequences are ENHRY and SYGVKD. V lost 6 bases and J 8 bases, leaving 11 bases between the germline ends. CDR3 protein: CAIRDPSDEQFF. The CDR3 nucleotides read TGTGCCATCAGGGACCCTAGCGATGAGCAGTTCTTC.

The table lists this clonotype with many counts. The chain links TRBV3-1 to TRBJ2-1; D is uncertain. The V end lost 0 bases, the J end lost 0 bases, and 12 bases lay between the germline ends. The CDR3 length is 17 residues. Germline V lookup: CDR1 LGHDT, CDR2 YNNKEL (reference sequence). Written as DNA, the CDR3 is TGTGCCAGCAGCCAAGACTTCCTTTCCCACTCCTACAATGAGCAGTTCTTC. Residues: CASSQDFLSHSYNEQFF.